This T cell receptor (beta chain) was sequenced in a study of T cell responses to AZD1222 COVID-19 vaccine. Regarding the study as a whole: Clonal diversity was possibly underestimated; the donors were predominantly white British and more often female.

As regards this clone: Its antigen is currently unknown.

The CDR3 is 15 amino acids. The V and J ends lost 2 bases and 3 bases respectively, with 13 bases between them. Germline V gene lookup returns CDR1 SGHRS and CDR2 YFSETQ. The table came from immunoSEQ multiplex PCR; TCRdb's copy has only in-frame clones and leaves some out. The sample has some 110,000 clones; 86% are singletons. The sample in question was peripheral blood, obtained 28 days after the second AZD1222 dose. The sequence came from an adult who received the AZD1222 COVID-19 vaccine. V gene TRBV5-1 combines with J gene TRBJ2-3; no firm D call. The CDR3 DNA follows: TGCGCCAGCAGCTTTTTACGTGGATGGACAGATACGCAGTATTTT. Residues: CASSFLRGWTDTQYF.